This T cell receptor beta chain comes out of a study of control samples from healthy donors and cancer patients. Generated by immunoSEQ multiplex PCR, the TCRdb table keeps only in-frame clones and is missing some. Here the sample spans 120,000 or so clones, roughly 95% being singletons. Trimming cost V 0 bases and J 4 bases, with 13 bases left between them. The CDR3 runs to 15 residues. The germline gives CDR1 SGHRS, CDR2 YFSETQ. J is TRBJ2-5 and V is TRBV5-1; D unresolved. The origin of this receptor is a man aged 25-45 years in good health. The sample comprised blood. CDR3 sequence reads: CASSLGQPGGETQYF. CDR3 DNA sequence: TGCGCCAGCAGCTTGGGGCAGCCGGGTGGAGAGACCCAGTACTTC.